This T cell receptor beta chain was obtained from a study of identifying expanded T cells in peripheral blood. Findings and caveats of the study: Technical replicates showed roughly 1.2 changed clones; approximately 2 weeks approximately 16; four weeks 19.

Method: immunoSEQ multiplex PCR; TCRdb's copy keeps in-frame clones and lacks some. The sample lists roughly 75,000 clones; 85% to 90% were seen once. Concerning this clone: Its target is not known.

Healthy donors had no documented immune events, such as infections, while sampled. The junction had 7 bases not matched to a gene; V was cut back by 3 bases and J by 3 bases. This CDR3 region has 15 residues. CDR1 and CDR2 (germline): SGHNT, YYREEE (reference sequence). The TCR sequence derives from a person aged 18 to 70 in good health. The specimen sequenced was blood. The J gene is TRBJ2-3, the V gene TRBV5-4; 7 bases fit TRBD2. The CDR3 region is CASSYRSGDTDTQYF. In nucleotides, the CDR3 is TGTGCCAGCAGCTACAGGAGCGGGGATACAGATACGCAGTATTTT.